What follows is one T cell receptor (beta chain) and its context. This specimen comes from a study of chronic HIV infection and antiretroviral therapy. TCRdb analysed the 5' RACE reads with MiXCR anew, one entry per CDR3 protein. The sample has tens of thousands of distinct CDR3 sequences, 7.5% to 9% seen once. The sequencing sample was made of peripheral blood. This TCR derives from an adult who had HIV and had not received antiretroviral therapy, or was an uninfected healthy control (not recorded which).

The CDR3 is CSVEEAGGPHYEQYF. The CDR3 DNA reads as TGCAGCGTTGAAGAGGCGGGAGGGCCCCATTACGAGCAGTACTTC. The rearrangement links TRBV29-1 to TRBJ2-7; 9 bases agree with TRBD2. The CDR3 is 15 residues long. Germline V gene lookup returns CDR1 SQVTM and CDR2 ANQGSEA. V lost 0 bases and J lost 4; bases outside the gene matches: 7.